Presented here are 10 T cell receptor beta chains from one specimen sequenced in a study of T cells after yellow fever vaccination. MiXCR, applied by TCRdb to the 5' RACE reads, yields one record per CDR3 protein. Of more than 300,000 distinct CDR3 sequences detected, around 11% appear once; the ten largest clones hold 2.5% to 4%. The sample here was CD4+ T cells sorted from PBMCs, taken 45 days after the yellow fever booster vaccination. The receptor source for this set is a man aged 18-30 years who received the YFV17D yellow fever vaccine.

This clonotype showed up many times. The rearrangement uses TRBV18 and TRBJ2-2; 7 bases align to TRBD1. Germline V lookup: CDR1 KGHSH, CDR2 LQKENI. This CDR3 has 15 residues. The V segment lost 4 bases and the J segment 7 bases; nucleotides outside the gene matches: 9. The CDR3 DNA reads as TGTGCCAGCTCACGGGACAGACCTATGAGCGGGGAGCTGTTTTTT. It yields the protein CASSRDRPMSGELFF.

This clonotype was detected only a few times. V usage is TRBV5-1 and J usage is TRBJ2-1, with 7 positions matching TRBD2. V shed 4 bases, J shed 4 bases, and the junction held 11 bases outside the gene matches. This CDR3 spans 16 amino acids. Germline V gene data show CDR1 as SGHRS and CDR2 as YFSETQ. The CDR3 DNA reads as TGCGCCAGCAGCCCGATGACTAGCTCCGAATACAATGAGCAGTTCTTC. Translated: CASSPMTSSEYNEQFF.

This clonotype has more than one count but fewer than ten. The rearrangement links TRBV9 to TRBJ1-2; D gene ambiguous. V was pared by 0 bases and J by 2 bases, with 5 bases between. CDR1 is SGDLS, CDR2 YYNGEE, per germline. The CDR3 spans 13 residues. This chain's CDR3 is CASSVGPNYGYTF. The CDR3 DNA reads TGTGCCAGCAGCGTAGGTCCGAACTATGGCTACACCTTC.

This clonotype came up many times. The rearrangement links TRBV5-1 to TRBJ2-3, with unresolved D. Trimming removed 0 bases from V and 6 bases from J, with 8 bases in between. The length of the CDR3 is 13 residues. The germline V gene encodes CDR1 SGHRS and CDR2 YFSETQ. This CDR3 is CASSLAPEDTQYF. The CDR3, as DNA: TGCGCCAGCAGCTTGGCCCCGGAGGATACGCAGTATTTT.

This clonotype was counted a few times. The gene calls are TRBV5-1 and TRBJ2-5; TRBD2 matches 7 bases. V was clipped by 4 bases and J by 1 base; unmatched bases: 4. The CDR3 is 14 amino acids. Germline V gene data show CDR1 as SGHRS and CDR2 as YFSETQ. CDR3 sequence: CASSVERGQETQYF. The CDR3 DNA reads TGCGCCAGCAGCGTTGAGCGGGGCCAAGAGACCCAGTACTTC.

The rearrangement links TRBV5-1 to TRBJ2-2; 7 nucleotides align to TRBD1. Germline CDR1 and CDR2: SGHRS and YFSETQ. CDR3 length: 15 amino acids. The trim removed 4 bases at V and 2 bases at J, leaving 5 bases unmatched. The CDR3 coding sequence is TGCGCCAGCAGCGCCGGACAGGCTAACACCGGGGAGCTGTTTTTT. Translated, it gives CASSAGQANTGELFF.

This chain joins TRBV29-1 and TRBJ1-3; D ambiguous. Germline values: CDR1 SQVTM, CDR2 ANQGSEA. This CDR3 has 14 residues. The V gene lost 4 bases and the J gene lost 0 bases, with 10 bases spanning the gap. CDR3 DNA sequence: TGCAGCGTTGCCCAAGACCTCTCTGGAAACACCATATATTTT. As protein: CSVAQDLSGNTIYF.

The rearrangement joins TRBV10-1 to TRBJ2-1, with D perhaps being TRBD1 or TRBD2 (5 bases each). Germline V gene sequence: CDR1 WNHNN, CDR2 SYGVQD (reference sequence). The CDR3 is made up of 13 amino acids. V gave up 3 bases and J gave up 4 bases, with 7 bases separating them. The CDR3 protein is CASSDGGYNEQFF. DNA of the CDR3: TGCGCCAGCAGTGATGGGGGATACAATGAGCAGTTCTTC.

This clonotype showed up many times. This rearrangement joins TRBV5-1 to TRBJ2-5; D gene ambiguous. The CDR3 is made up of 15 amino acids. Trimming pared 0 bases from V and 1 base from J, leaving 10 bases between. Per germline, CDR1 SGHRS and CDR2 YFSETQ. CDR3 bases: TGCGCCAGCAGCTTGGTTCAGGCAGGCCAAGAGACCCAGTACTTC. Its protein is CASSLVQAGQETQYF.

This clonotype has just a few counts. In DNA form, the CDR3 reads TGTGCCAGCAGGCCCGGACAGGGGGCCTACGAGCAGTACGTC. Translating gives CASRPGQGAYEQYV. The genes are TRBV28 and TRBJ2-7; 10 bases are a match to TRBD1. The J segment lost 2 bases and the V segment lost 6 bases, leaving 4 bases of the junction unmatched. The CDR3 is 14 amino acids. Per germline, CDR1 MDHEN and CDR2 SYDVKM.